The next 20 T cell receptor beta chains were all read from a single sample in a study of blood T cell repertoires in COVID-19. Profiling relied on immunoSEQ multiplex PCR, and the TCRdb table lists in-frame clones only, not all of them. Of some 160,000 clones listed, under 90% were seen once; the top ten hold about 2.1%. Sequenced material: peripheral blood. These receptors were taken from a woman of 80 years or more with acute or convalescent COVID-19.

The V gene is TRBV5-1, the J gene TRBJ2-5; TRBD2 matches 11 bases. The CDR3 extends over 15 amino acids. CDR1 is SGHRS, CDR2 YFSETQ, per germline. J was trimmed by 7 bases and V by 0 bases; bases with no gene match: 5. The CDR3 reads CASSLAASGGRTQYF. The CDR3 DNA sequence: TGCGCCAGCAGCTTGGCGGCTAGCGGGGGGCGGACCCAGTACTTC.

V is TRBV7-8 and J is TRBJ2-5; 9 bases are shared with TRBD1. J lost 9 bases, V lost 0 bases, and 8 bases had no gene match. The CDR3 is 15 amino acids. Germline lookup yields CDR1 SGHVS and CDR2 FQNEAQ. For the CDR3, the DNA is TGTGCCAGCAGCTTAGCCGACAGGGGGAGGGTGGCCCAGTACTTC. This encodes CASSLADRGRVAQYF. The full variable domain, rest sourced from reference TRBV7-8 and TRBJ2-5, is GAGVSQSPRYKVAKRGQDVALRCDPISGHVSLFWYQQALGQGPEFLTYFQNEAQLDKSGLPSDRFFAERPEGSVSTLKIQRTQQEDSAVYLCASSLADRGRVAQYFGPGTRLLVL.

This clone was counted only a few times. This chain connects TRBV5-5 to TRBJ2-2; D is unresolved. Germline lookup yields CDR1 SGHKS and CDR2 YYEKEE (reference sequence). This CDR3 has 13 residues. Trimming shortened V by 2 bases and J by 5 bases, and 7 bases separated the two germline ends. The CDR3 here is CASSLTETGELFF. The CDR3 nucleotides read TGTGCCAGCAGCTTAACAGAAACCGGGGAGCTGTTTTTT.

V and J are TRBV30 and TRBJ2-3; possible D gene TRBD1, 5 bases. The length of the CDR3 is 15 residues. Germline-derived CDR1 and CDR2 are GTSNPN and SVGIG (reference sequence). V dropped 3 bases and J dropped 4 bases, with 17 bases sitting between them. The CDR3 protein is CAWSKQDPAADTQYF. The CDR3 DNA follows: TGTGCCTGGAGCAAACAGGATCCAGCAGCAGATACGCAGTATTTT.

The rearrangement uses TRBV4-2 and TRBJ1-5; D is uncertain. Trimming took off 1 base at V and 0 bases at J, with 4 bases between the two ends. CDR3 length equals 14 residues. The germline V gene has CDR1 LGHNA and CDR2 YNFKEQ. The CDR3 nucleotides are TGTGCCAGCAGCCAAGTAAATAGCAATCAGCCCCAGCATTTT. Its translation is CASSQVNSNQPQHF.

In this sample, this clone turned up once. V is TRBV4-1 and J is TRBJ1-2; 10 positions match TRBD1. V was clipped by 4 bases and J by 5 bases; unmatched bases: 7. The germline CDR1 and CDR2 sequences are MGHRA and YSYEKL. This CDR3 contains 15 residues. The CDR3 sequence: CASSLGTGEWYGYTF. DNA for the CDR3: TGCGCCAGCAGCCTCGGGACAGGGGAATGGTATGGCTACACCTTC.

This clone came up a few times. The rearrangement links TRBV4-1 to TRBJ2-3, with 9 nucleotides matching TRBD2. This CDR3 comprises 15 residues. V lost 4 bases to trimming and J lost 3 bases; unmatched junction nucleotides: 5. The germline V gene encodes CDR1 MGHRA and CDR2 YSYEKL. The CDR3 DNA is TGCGCCAGCAGCCTTAGCGGGAGTGGAACAGATACGCAGTATTTT. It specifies CASSLSGSGTDTQYF.

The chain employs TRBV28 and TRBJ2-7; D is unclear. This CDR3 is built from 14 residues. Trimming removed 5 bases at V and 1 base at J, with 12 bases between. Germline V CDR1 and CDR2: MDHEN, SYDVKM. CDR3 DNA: TGTGCCAGCAGTCCCCCAGGTCCTTCCTACGAGCAGTACTTC. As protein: CASSPPGPSYEQYF.

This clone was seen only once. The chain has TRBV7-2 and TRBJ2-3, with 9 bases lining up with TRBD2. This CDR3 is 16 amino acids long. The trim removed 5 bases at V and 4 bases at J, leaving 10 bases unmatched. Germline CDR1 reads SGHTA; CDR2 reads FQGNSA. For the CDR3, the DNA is TGTGCCAGCAGCCCGGGGGCGGGGGGGAAAGCAGATACGCAGTATTTT. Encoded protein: CASSPGAGGKADTQYF.

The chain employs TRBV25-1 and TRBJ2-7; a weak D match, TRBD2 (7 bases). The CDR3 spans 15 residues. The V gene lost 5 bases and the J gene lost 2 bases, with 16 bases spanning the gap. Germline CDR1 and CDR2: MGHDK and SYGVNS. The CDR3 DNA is TGTGCCAGCAGTCGAATAATAGGGGGGGCCTACGAGCAGTACTTC. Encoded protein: CASSRIIGGAYEQYF.

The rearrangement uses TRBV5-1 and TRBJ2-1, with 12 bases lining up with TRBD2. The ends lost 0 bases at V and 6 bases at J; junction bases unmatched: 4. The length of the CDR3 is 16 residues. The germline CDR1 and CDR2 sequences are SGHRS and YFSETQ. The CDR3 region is CASSLGTSGGFNEQFF. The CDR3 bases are TGCGCCAGCAGCTTGGGCACTAGCGGGGGGTTCAATGAGCAGTTCTTC.

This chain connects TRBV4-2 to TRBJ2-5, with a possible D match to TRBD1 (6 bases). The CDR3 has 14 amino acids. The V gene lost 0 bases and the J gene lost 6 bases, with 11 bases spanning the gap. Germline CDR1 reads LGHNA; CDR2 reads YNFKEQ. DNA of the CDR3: TGTGCCAGCAGCCAAGACCCAGGGGAGAAGACCCAGTACTTC. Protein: CASSQDPGEKTQYF.

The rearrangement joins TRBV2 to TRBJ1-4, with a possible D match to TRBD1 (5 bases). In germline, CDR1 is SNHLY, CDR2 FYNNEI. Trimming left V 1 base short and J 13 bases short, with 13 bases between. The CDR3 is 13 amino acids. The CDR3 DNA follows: TGTGCCAGCAGTGAAGGACTGGGGAGGGGACTGTTTTTT. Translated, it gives CASSEGLGRGLFF.

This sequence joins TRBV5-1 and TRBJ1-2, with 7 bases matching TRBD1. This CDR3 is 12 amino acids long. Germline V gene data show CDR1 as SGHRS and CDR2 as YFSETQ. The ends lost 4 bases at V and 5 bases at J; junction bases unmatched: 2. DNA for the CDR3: TGCGCCAGCAGCACAGGGGATTATGGCTACACCTTC. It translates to CASSTGDYGYTF.

CDR3: CASRGGQALTYNEQFF. DNA for the CDR3: TGTGCCAGTAGGGGGGGACAGGCTTTAACCTACAATGAGCAGTTCTTC. The chain is built from TRBV19 and TRBJ2-1; TRBD1 matches 8 bases. Trimming cost V 6 bases and J 2 bases; bases outside gene matches: 9. The CDR3 totals 16 residues. CDR1 is LNHDA and CDR2 is SQIVND in the germline V gene (reference sequence).

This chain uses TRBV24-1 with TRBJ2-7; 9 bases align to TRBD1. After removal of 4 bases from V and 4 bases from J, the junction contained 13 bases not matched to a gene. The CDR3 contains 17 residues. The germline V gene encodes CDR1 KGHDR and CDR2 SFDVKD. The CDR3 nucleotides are TGTGCCACCAGTGAGGGGGGGACAGGGCCCATGGGGTACGAGCAGTACTTC. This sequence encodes CATSEGGTGPMGYEQYF.

This CDR3 reads CASSYSTGTGIITDTQYF. The DNA for the CDR3 is TGTGCCAGCAGTTACTCGACGGGGACAGGTATTATCACAGATACGCAGTATTTT. The chain recombines TRBV6-2 or TRBV6-3 with TRBJ2-3, with 8 bases identical to TRBD1. The CDR3 has 18 residues. The V gene's germline CDR1 is MNHEY and CDR2 SVGEGT. V gave up 0 bases and J gave up 2 bases; unmatched junction bases: 10.

In DNA form, the CDR3 reads TGTGCCAGCAGTTACGTGCGGGAGAATTACTACGAGCAGTACTTC. Protein: CASSYVRENYYEQYF. The chain joins TRBV6-2 or TRBV6-3 to TRBJ2-7; TRBD2 matches at 7 bases. The CDR3 sequence is 15 residues long. V dropped 2 bases and J dropped 3; count of bases not matched to a gene: 7. CDR1 and CDR2 from the germline V gene are MNHEY and SVGEGT.

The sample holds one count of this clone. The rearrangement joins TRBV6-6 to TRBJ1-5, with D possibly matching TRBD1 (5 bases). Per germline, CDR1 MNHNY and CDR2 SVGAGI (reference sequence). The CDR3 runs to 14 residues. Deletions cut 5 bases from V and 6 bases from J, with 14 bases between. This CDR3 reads CASSKQGGPQPQHF. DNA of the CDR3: TGTGCCAGCAGTAAGCAGGGAGGCCCTCAGCCCCAGCATTTT.

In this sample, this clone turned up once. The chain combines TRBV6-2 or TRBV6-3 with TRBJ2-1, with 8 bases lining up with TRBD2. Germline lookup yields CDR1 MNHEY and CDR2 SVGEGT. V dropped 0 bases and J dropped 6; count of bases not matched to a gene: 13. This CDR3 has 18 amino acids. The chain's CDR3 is CASSYSILAGDAINEQFF. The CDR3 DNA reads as TGTGCCAGCAGTTACTCGATTCTAGCGGGCGACGCCATCAATGAGCAGTTCTTC.